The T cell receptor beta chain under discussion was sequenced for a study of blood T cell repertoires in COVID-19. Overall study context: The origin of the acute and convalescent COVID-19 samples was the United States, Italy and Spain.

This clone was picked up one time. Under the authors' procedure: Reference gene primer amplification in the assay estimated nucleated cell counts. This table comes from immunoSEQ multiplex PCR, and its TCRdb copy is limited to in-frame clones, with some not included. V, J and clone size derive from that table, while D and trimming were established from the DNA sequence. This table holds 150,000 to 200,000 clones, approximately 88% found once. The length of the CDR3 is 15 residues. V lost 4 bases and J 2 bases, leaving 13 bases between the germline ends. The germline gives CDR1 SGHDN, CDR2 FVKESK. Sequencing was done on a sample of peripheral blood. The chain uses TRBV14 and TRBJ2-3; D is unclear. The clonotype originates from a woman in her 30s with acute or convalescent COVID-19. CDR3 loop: CASSRNSYITDTQYF. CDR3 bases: TGTGCCAGCAGCCGAAACTCTTATATCACAGATACGCAGTATTTT.